One sample yielded the 25 T cell receptor beta chains listed below, sequenced in a study of OX40 agonist ivuxolimab in advanced cancers. Profiled with immunoSEQ multiplex PCR; TCRdb holds only in-frame clones, not every one. The sample consists of around 79,000 clones, roughly 90% of them appearing once. Source: CD4+ or CD8+ T cells sorted from blood, taken in a trial of the OX40 agonist ivuxolimab. All receptors come from an adult with an advanced solid tumor such as melanoma, head and neck, liver or kidney cancer.

The chain couples TRBV18 to TRBJ1-5, with D perhaps matching TRBD1 (5 bases). V was pared by 3 bases and J by 4 bases, with 13 bases between. The CDR3 contains 15 residues. CDR1 KGHSH and CDR2 LQKENI come from the germline V gene. CDR3 residues: CASSPRRGPNQPQHF. CDR3 nucleotide sequence: TGTGCCAGCTCACCCAGGCGGGGCCCTAATCAGCCCCAGCATTTT.

The CDR3 protein is CASSYSLFPYF. In DNA form, the CDR3 reads TGTGCCAGCAGTTACTCGCTATTTCCGTACTTC. The chain is built from TRBV6-6 and TRBJ2-4; unclear D gene. The ends were cut back, 0 bases at V and 15 bases at J, with 9 bases in the middle. Germline V gene data show CDR1 as MNHNY and CDR2 as SVGAGI (reference sequence). CDR3 length equals 11 residues.

The chain combines TRBV10-3 with TRBJ2-1; TRBD2 matches at 11 bases. Germline loops: CDR1 ENHRY, CDR2 SYGVKD. J gave up 1 base and V 3 bases, and 5 bases lay outside the gene matches. This CDR3 has 17 residues. The CDR3 loop reads CAISETLAGASYNEQFF. CDR3 DNA sequence: TGTGCCATCAGTGAAACACTAGCGGGGGCTTCCTACAATGAGCAGTTCTTC.

The chain uses TRBV11-2 and TRBJ2-7; 9 bases fit TRBD1. With 8 bases clipped from V and 7 bases from J, the junction kept 6 bases outside the gene matches. The CDR3 is made up of 12 amino acids. Germline CDR1 reads SGHAT; CDR2 reads FQNNGV. In DNA, the CDR3 is TGTGCCAGCGGAGGACAGGGGCAGGAGCAGTACTTC. It yields the protein CASGGQGQEQYF.

This rearrangement joins TRBV28 to TRBJ1-1; D gene ambiguous. CDR1 and CDR2 (germline): MDHEN, SYDVKM. The V and J ends lost 5 bases and 11 bases respectively, with 15 bases between them. The CDR3 is made up of 12 amino acids. The CDR3 DNA reads as TGTGCCAGCAGTCCTCTTTATATGGAGGCTTTCTTT. Its translation: CASSPLYMEAFF.

The V and J genes are TRBV28 and TRBJ2-2; TRBD1 aligns across 7 bases. This CDR3 has 16 residues. Trimming removed 3 bases from V and 3 bases from J; junction bases left unmatched: 7. Per the germline V gene, CDR1 is MDHEN and CDR2 is SYDVKM. CDR3 region: CASSFLSQGDTGELFF. The CDR3, as DNA: TGTGCCAGCAGTTTTTTATCCCAGGGGGACACCGGGGAGCTGTTTTTT.

This clone was seen more than once but under ten times. This sequence joins TRBV19 and TRBJ2-7, with unresolved D. CDR1 and CDR2 from the germline V gene are LNHDA and SQIVND (reference sequence). V lost 4 bases and J 5 bases, leaving 15 bases between the germline ends. This CDR3 is 14 amino acids long. This CDR3 reads CASSNGRFLNEQYF. The CDR3 bases are TGTGCCAGTAGTAACGGCCGCTTTTTGAACGAGCAGTACTTC.

V and J are TRBV7-6 and TRBJ1-2; a possible D gene is TRBD1 (5 bases). V was trimmed by 4 bases and J by 1 base, leaving 7 bases between them. Germline loops: CDR1 SGHVS, CDR2 FNYEAQ. This CDR3 contains 13 residues. This chain's CDR3 is CASSSRVNYGYTF. The CDR3 nucleotides read TGTGCCAGCAGCTCCAGGGTTAACTATGGCTACACCTTC.

The chain carries TRBV19 and TRBJ2-7; 8 bases line up with TRBD1. This CDR3 has 13 amino acids. The germline V gene has CDR1 LNHDA and CDR2 SQIVND (reference sequence). V shed 8 bases and J 2 bases; nucleotides not matched to a gene: 5. CDR3: CASQEQGAYEQYF. CDR3 in DNA: TGTGCCAGTCAAGAACAGGGGGCCTACGAGCAGTACTTC.

This clone was counted a few times. This sequence joins TRBV6-6 and TRBJ2-5; D is uncertain. The CDR3 sequence is 15 residues long. The V gene's germline CDR1 is MNHNY and CDR2 SVGAGI (reference sequence). V dropped 5 bases and J dropped 9 bases, with 22 bases sitting between them. This chain's CDR3 is CASSTTRHGTEAQYF. For the CDR3, the DNA is TGTGCCAGCAGTACGACACGGCATGGAACTGAGGCCCAGTACTTC.

The chain employs TRBV5-4 and TRBJ1-1; possible D gene TRBD1, 6 bases. The V gene's germline CDR1 is SGHNT and CDR2 YYREEE (reference sequence). The CDR3 is 14 amino acids. Trimming stripped 4 bases from V and 1 base from J, with 11 bases between. CDR3 sequence (DNA): TGTGCCAGCAGCACCCGGACAGAGAACACTGAAGCTTTCTTT. Translated: CASSTRTENTEAFF.

This sequence joins TRBV7-9 and TRBJ1-2; the match to TRBD1 covers 7 bases. The germline CDR1 and CDR2 sequences are SEHNR and FQNEAQ (reference sequence). Trimming cost V 4 bases and J 5 bases; bases outside gene matches: 10. CDR3 length: 15 residues. The CDR3 reads CASSSGSQGKYGYTF. In DNA form, the CDR3 reads TGTGCCAGCAGCTCAGGTTCACAGGGGAAATATGGCTACACCTTC.

The rearrangement links TRBV21-1 to TRBJ1-2. TRBV21-1 is described as a pseudogene. This CDR3 is 16 amino acids long. The CDR3 here is CASSKEFFTERESYTF. CDR3 in DNA: TGTGCCAGCAGCAAAGAGTTCTTTACAGAACGGGAATCCTACACCTTC.

This clone was observed a single time. V gene TRBV5-1 combines with J gene TRBJ1-2; TRBD1 matches at 8 bases. Trimming removed 4 bases from V and 7 bases from J; junction bases left unmatched: 15. The germline V gene encodes CDR1 SGHRS and CDR2 YFSETQ. The CDR3 sequence is 16 residues long. Written as DNA, the CDR3 is TGCGCCAGCAGCCCGGGACAGGAAACCGCTGGGGGTGGCTACACCTTC. This gives the protein CASSPGQETAGGGYTF.

The genes are TRBV7-9 and TRBJ2-7; 8 positions agree with TRBD1. In germline, CDR1 is SEHNR, CDR2 FQNEAQ (reference sequence). V trimming: 5 bases; J trimming: 3 bases; junction bases outside the gene matches: 6. CDR3 length equals 14 residues. CDR3 sequence (DNA): TGTGCCAGCAGCCTAGGGACAGGTCTCTACGAGCAGTACTTC. Residues: CASSLGTGLYEQYF. Full variable domain (remainder filled in from reference TRBV7-9 and TRBJ2-7): DTGVSQNPRHKITKRGQNVTFRCDPISEHNRLYWYRQTLGQGPEFLTYFQNEAQLEKSRLLSDRFSAERPKGSFSTLEIQRTEQGDSAMYLCASSLGTGLYEQYFGPGTRLTVT.

The rearrangement joins TRBV7-9 to TRBJ2-4; D is unresolved. This CDR3 has 13 amino acids. Trimming stripped 5 bases from V and 7 bases from J, with 12 bases between. Germline V gene sequence: CDR1 SEHNR, CDR2 FQNEAQ (reference sequence). The chain's CDR3 is CASSPVIPNIQYF. CDR3 DNA: TGTGCCAGCAGCCCGGTCATCCCTAACATTCAGTACTTC.

The rearrangement links TRBV6-6 to TRBJ2-6; D possibly corresponds to TRBD2 (5 bases). The germline V and J ends were trimmed by 2 bases and 4 bases, with 9 bases remaining between them. The CDR3 runs 15 residues. Germline V gives CDR1 MNHNY, CDR2 SVGAGI (reference sequence). The chain's CDR3 is CASSYGGSGANVLTF. Here the CDR3 DNA reads TGTGCCAGCAGTTACGGCGGGTCGGGGGCCAACGTCCTGACTTTC.

This chain joins TRBV19 and TRBJ1-1, with D perhaps TRBD1 (5 bases). V lost 3 bases to trimming and J lost 8 bases, with 16 bases between them. Germline V gives CDR1 LNHDA, CDR2 SQIVND (reference sequence). The CDR3 has 14 amino acids. The CDR3 DNA reads TGTGCCAGTAGTATCGGAGGGGTAGTGGTGGAAGCTTTCTTT. As protein: CASSIGGVVVEAFF.

V gene TRBV11-2 combines with J gene TRBJ1-4; D may be TRBD1 (5 bases). Germline V gene lookup returns CDR1 SGHAT and CDR2 FQNNGV. The CDR3 consists of 15 residues. V lost 5 bases to trimming and J lost 3 bases, with 13 bases between them. The CDR3 bases are TGTGCCAGCAGCGTTCTGGGGACGGCTAATGAAAAACTGTTTTTT. Translation gives CASSVLGTANEKLFF. Supplemented by reference TRBV11-2 and TRBJ1-4, the full variable domain reads EAGVAQSPRYKIIEKRQSVAFWCNPISGHATLYWYQQILGQGPKLLIQFQNNGVVDDSQLPKDRFSAERLKGVDSTLKIQPAKLEDSAVYLCASSVLGTANEKLFFGSGTQLSVL.

The chain carries TRBV6-1 and TRBJ1-1, with TRBD1 matching 8 bases. The CDR3 runs 13 residues. The germline V gene encodes CDR1 MNHNS and CDR2 SASEGT. The J segment lost 8 bases and the V segment lost 2 bases, leaving 4 bases of the junction unmatched. CDR3 coding DNA: TGTGCCAGCAGTGAACGAGGACAGGGAGAAGCTTTCTTT. Protein: CASSERGQGEAFF.

V usage is TRBV10-3 and J usage is TRBJ1-2, with D perhaps matching TRBD1 (6 bases). The CDR3 sequence is 13 residues long. Germline V lookup: CDR1 ENHRY, CDR2 SYGVKD. Trimming pared 6 bases from V and 2 bases from J, leaving 10 bases between. The CDR3 is CAISQDRNYGYTF. CDR3 bases: TGTGCCATCAGCCAGGACAGAAACTATGGCTACACCTTC.

J is TRBJ2-1 and V is TRBV18; 10 bases align to TRBD2. The V segment lost 6 bases and the J segment 5 bases; nucleotides outside the gene matches: 13. Germline values: CDR1 KGHSH, CDR2 LQKENI. The CDR3 spans 17 residues. CDR3 DNA sequence: TGTGCCAGCTCCCTGAATAGCGGGAGGTTCCCCAACAATGAGCAGTTCTTC. Protein: CASSLNSGRFPNNEQFF. Full variable domain (rest looked up from reference TRBV18 and TRBJ2-1): NAGVMQNPRHLVRRRGQEARLRCSPMKGHSHVYWYRQLPEEGLKFMVYLQKENIIDESGMPKERFSAEFPKEGPSILRIQQVVRGDSAAYFCASSLNSGRFPNNEQFFGPGTRLTVL.

This rearrangement joins TRBV7-9 to TRBJ1-4, with a weak D call TRBD1 (5 bases). Germline V gene sequence: CDR1 SEHNR, CDR2 FQNEAQ (reference sequence). The length of the CDR3 is 14 residues. V was pared by 6 bases and J by 0 bases, with 8 bases between. The CDR3 DNA follows: TGTGCCAGCAGGAGAGGGGCAACTAATGAAAAACTGTTTTTT. Translated, it gives CASRRGATNEKLFF.

J is TRBJ1-2 and V is TRBV7-2, with unresolved D. This CDR3 contains 12 residues. Germline loops: CDR1 SGHTA, CDR2 FQGNSA. Deletions cut 1 base from V and 2 bases from J, with 2 bases between. In DNA form, the CDR3 reads TGTGCCAGCAGCTTAGGGAACTATGGCTACACCTTC. Translation: CASSLGNYGYTF.

The chain carries TRBV7-9 and TRBJ2-2, with a tentative D call TRBD1 (5 bases). V was pared by 5 bases and J by 0 bases, with 13 bases between. Germline V gene sequence: CDR1 SEHNR, CDR2 FQNEAQ (reference sequence). This CDR3 is built from 16 residues. CDR3 coding DNA: TGTGCCAGCAGCCCGCACAGGAGTTCGAACACCGGGGAGCTGTTTTTT. It encodes CASSPHRSSNTGELFF. The variable domain in full, with the rest retrieved from reference TRBV7-9 and TRBJ2-2, is DTGVSQNPRHKITKRGQNVTFRCDPISEHNRLYWYRQTLGQGPEFLTYFQNEAQLEKSRLLSDRFSAERPKGSFSTLEIQRTEQGDSAMYLCASSPHRSSNTGELFFGEGSRLTVL.